This T cell receptor (beta chain) appears in the sequencing data of a study of glioma-infiltrating T cells. Across the whole study: Glioblastomas were WHO grade IV, sampled at first diagnosis; low-grade were grade II. General study points: Gliomas, especially low-grade, showed above-expected tissue-blood divergence; non-neoplastic patients showed below.

The CDR3 covers 15 residues. V lost 6 bases to trimming and J lost 6 bases, with 17 bases between them. Germline values: CDR1 KGHSH, CDR2 LQKENI. Using RNA template, CDR3s of TCR alpha and beta were amplified with iRepertoire arm-PCR. A single record per CDR3 protein comes from TCRdb applying MiXCR to the multiplex PCR reads. Of roughly 350,000 distinct CDR3 sequences in the sample, less than 50% were seen once. Concerning this clonotype itself: Its antigen remains unknown.

V is TRBV18 and J is TRBJ1-4; a weak D match, TRBD1 (6 bases). Input material: glioma tissue, nonneoplastic brain tissue, or PBMCs (not recorded which). The TCR was taken from a human donor with low-grade glioma or glioblastoma, undergoing nonglioma brain surgery, or in good health (not recorded which). In DNA, the CDR3 is TGTGCCAGCTCCCACGCGCACAGGGCACATGAAAAACTGTTTTTT. As protein: CASSHAHRAHEKLFF.